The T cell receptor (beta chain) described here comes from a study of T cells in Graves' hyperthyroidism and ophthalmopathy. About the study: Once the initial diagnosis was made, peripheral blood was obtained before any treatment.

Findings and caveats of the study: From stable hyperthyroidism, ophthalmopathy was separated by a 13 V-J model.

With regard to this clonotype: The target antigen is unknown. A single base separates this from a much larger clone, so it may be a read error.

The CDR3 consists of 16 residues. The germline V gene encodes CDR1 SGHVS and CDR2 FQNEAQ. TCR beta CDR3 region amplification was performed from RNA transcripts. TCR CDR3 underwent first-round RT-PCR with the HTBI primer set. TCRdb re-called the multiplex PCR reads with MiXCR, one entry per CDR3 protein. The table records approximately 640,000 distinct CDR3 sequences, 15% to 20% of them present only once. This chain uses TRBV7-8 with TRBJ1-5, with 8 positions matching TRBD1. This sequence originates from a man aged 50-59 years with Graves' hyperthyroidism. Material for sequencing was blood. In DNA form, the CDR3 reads TGTGCCATCAGCTTAGTAGGACAGGGCTTCAATCAGCCCCAGCATTTT. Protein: CAISLVGQGFNQPQHF.